The clone carrying this TCR beta chain was recorded at least ten times. The germline V gene has CDR1 MDHEN and CDR2 SYDVKM. The CDR3 extends over 15 amino acids. V shed 5 bases, J shed 4 bases, and the junction held 6 bases outside the gene matches. These data originate in a study of T cells in Graves' hyperthyroidism and ophthalmopathy. For the study at large: Peripheral blood was taken when the disease was first diagnosed, before any treatment began.

Amplified TCR beta CDR3 regions came from RNA transcripts. The TCR CDR3 was amplified in a first-round RT-PCR using the HTBI primer set. TCRdb re-analysed the multiplex PCR reads in MiXCR, keeping a single row per CDR3 protein. This sample yields 700,000 or so distinct CDR3 sequences, of which about 17% are seen a single time; under 10% belongs to the top ten. This rearrangement joins TRBV28 to TRBJ2-1; TRBD1 matches 9 bases. This receptor was taken from a man aged 18 to 30 with Graves' hyperthyroidism. Specimen: blood. The CDR3 spells CASSPDRGVYNEQFF. The CDR3 nucleotides are TGTGCCAGCAGTCCGGACAGGGGCGTTTACAATGAGCAGTTCTTC.